Many counts were recorded for the clone carrying this T cell receptor beta chain. The antigen is unknown. The data derive from a study of early T cells in non-severe SARS-CoV-2 infection. Study overall: The chains were unpaired, and the sequenced material was bulk RNA from unsorted whole blood. Study-level findings and limits: In VDJdb matching, anti-spike CD8 responses were favored while private and CD4 specificities went missing.

The CDR3 is 15 amino acids. Per germline, CDR1 LGHDT and CDR2 YNNKEL (reference sequence). Trimming at V came to 4 bases and at J to 6 bases, leaving 7 bases not matched to a gene. As part of library construction, unique molecular identifiers were attached to individual cDNA molecules. TCRdb re-called the 5' RACE reads through MiXCR, storing one row per CDR3 protein. Here the sample spans approximately 77,000 distinct CDR3 sequences, 5% being singletons. V usage is TRBV3-1 and J usage is TRBJ2-1; TRBD2 aligns across 9 bases. The sequence was collected from an adult who was a healthcare worker with PCR-confirmed SARS-CoV-2 infection or an uninfected control (not recorded which). Sequenced here: whole blood, sampled at baseline. The CDR3 coding sequence is TGTGCCAGCAGCCGCCTAGCGGGAAAGAGCAATGAGCAGTTCTTC. Translation gives CASSRLAGKSNEQFF.